A selection of T cell receptor beta chains follows, all from one sample in a study of T-cell memory formation after mild COVID-19. MiXCR, applied by TCRdb to the 5' RACE reads, yields one record per CDR3 protein. The sample has 400,000 to 550,000 distinct CDR3 sequences, 20% to 30% seen once. Source material: PBMCs or a T cell subset sorted from them (not recorded which). These receptors came from an adult woman who had mild COVID-19 (a few samples of this study predate the infection). Cell type and time point are not known. The CDR3 runs from the conserved cysteine through the conserved F or W. Fields, in order: J gene, clone size, V gene, D gene, CDR3 DNA, CDR3 protein. D genes are given only for firm matches. Only part of the rows carry a size: once, few, many, or a class if the clone is expanded.

TRBJ1-2,few,TRBV19,TRBD1,TGTGCCACCACCGACAGGGTAACGAACTATGGCTACACCTTC,CATTDRVTNYGYTF
TRBJ2-5,.,TRBV15,TRBD2,TGTGCCACCAGCAGTGACGGGGGGTATGGGGAGACCCAGTACTTC,CATSSDGGYGETQYF
TRBJ2-5,.,TRBV20-1,TRBD2,TGCAGTGCTAGGGGGACTAGCGTGAAAGAGACCCAGTACTTC,CSARGTSVKETQYF
TRBJ2-7,.,TRBV30,TRBD1,TGTGCCTGGAGGGACAGGGGTGCCTCCTACGAGCAGTACTTC,CAWRDRGASYEQYF
TRBJ2-2,many,TRBV3-1,.,TGTGCCAGCAGCCTCTGGAACGCCGGGGAGCTGTTTTTT,CASSLWNAGELFF
TRBJ2-3,.,TRBV4-1,TRBD2,TGCGCCAGCAGCCACATTAGCGGGGGGCGAAGCACAGATACGCAGTATTTT,CASSHISGGRSTDTQYF
TRBJ2-2,.,TRBV12-3/TRBV12-4,.,TGTGCCAGCAGTGCGCAGTCGTCGGTTAACGGGGAGCTGTTTTTT,CASSAQSSVNGELFF
TRBJ2-1,.,TRBV7-8,TRBD2,TGTGCCAGCAGCTTGACTAGCGGGGGGATCGATGAGCAGTTCTTC,CASSLTSGGIDEQFF
TRBJ2-7,few,TRBV6-5,.,TGTGCCAGCAGTTACGCCGACGGGTCCGGCGAGCAGTACTTC,CASSYADGSGEQYF
TRBJ1-1,.,TRBV15,.,TGTGCCACCAGTCCCGGCGGCAGACCTAACACTGAAGCTTTCTTT,CATSPGGRPNTEAFF
TRBJ2-1,few,TRBV7-9,.,TGTGCCAGCAGCTTAACGGCCAATGAGCAGTTCTTC,CASSLTANEQFF
TRBJ2-7,few,TRBV12-3/TRBV12-4,TRBD1,TGTGCCAGCAGTTTATATGCGGTCCCTGGCACAGGGGACGAGCAGTACTTC,CASSLYAVPGTGDEQYF
TRBJ2-1,few,TRBV7-9,.,TGTGCCAGCAGCGGGCTTAGTAGGGGTAACTACAATGAGCAGTTCTTC,CASSGLSRGNYNEQFF
TRBJ1-2,many,TRBV7-3,.,TGTGCCAGCAGCTCGAGTGGCGGATCAGGAGGCTACACCTTC,CASSSSGGSGGYTF
TRBJ1-5,.,TRBV24-1,.,TGTGCCACCAGTGGGGGGGGGACTAACTATCAGCCCCAGCATTTT,CATSGGGTNYQPQHF
TRBJ2-5,many,TRBV12-3/TRBV12-4,.,TGTGCCAGCAGCAGACAGGAACAAGAGACCCAGTACTTC,CASSRQEQETQYF